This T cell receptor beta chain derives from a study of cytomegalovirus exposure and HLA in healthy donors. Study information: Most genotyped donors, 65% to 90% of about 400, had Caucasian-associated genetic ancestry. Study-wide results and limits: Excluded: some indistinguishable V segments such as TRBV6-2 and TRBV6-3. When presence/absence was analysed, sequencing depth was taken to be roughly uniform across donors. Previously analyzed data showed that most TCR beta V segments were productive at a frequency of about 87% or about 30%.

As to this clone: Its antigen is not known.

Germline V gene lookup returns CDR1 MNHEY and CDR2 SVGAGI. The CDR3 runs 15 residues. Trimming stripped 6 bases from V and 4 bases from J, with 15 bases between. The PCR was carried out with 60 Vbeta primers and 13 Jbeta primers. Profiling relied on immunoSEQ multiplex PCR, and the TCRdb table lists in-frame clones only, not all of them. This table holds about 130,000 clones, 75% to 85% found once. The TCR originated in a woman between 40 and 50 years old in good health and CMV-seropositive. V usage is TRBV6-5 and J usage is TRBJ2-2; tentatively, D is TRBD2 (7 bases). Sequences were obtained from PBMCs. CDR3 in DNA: TGTGCCAGCAGCCTCCCCGGGGGGCGCACCGGGGAGCTGTTTTTT. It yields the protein CASSLPGGRTGELFF.